Following are 18 T cell receptor beta chains from one sample sequenced in a study of OX40 agonist ivuxolimab in advanced cancers. Generated by immunoSEQ multiplex PCR, the TCRdb table keeps only in-frame clones and is missing some. Here the sample spans tens of thousands of clones, around 89% being singletons. The specimen comprised CD4+ or CD8+ T cells sorted from blood, sampled in a trial of the OX40 agonist ivuxolimab. These receptor sequences come from an adult with an advanced solid tumor such as melanoma, head and neck, liver or kidney cancer.

V gene TRBV29-1 combines with J gene TRBJ2-3; TRBD2 agrees at 15 bases. The CDR3 covers 15 residues. With V trimmed by 4 bases and J by 3 bases, 2 bases remained unmatched. Germline CDR1 reads SQVTM; CDR2 reads ANQGSEA. CDR3 coding DNA: TGCAGCGTTGTAGGGACTAGCGGGGGGACAGATACGCAGTATTTT. It translates to CSVVGTSGGTDTQYF.

The chain couples TRBV5-1 to TRBJ2-7; 7 bases are a match to TRBD2. Germline V gene lookup returns CDR1 SGHRS and CDR2 YFSETQ. This CDR3 has 14 residues. V was pared by 5 bases and J by 1 base, with 6 bases of the junction left unmatched. CDR3 sequence reads: CASSGRERSYEQYF. The CDR3, as DNA: TGCGCCAGCAGTGGGCGGGAGAGGTCCTACGAGCAGTACTTC.

CDR3 residues: CASSFEADGKADTQYF. CDR3 bases: TGTGCCAGCAGTTTCGAAGCGGATGGTAAGGCAGATACGCAGTATTTT. V usage is TRBV27 and J usage is TRBJ2-3, with D perhaps TRBD2 (5 bases). The germline V gene encodes CDR1 MNHEY and CDR2 SMNVEV (reference sequence). The CDR3 runs 16 residues. The germline V and J ends were trimmed by 3 bases and 4 bases, with 17 bases remaining between them.

To note about this clone: Distinct nucleotide sequences in the sample also encode this CDR3. The rearrangement uses TRBV6-5 and TRBJ2-2; D ambiguous. The CDR3 length is 13 residues. Germline lookup yields CDR1 MNHEY and CDR2 SVGAGI. Trimming left V 0 bases short and J 4 bases short, with 3 bases between. The CDR3 loop is CASSYSSTGELFF. CDR3 sequence (DNA): TGTGCCAGCAGTTACTCAAGCACCGGGGAGCTGTTTTTT.

V usage is TRBV6-6 and J usage is TRBJ2-1; no firm D call. CDR3 length: 14 residues. Germline V lookup: CDR1 MNHNY, CDR2 SVGAGI (reference sequence). V gave up 2 bases and J gave up 1 base, with 6 bases separating them. CDR3 sequence: CASSYGLSYNEQFF. CDR3 DNA: TGTGCCAGCAGTTACGGTCTTTCCTACAATGAGCAGTTCTTC.

The CDR3 protein is CASSPRTGLGGELFF. DNA of the CDR3: TGTGCCAGTAGTCCCCGGACAGGCCTGGGCGGGGAGCTGTTTTTT. The rearrangement joins TRBV19 to TRBJ2-2; TRBD1 matches at 7 bases. V was pared by 5 bases and J by 7 bases, with 10 bases of the junction left unmatched. Germline CDR1 and CDR2: LNHDA and SQIVND (reference sequence). CDR3 length equals 15 residues.

The gene calls are TRBV28 and TRBJ2-1; TRBD2 matches 9 bases. V shed 3 bases and J 5 bases; nucleotides not matched to a gene: 5. Germline lookup yields CDR1 MDHEN and CDR2 SYDVKM. The CDR3 spans 15 residues. This CDR3 is CASSFTSGFHNEQFF. The CDR3 DNA follows: TGTGCCAGCAGTTTCACTAGCGGGTTCCACAATGAGCAGTTCTTC.

The chain couples TRBV9 to TRBJ2-1; 7 nucleotides agree with TRBD2. Looked up from germline, CDR1 is SGDLS and CDR2 is YYNGEE. The CDR3 loop spans 15 amino acids. V trimming: 0 bases; J trimming: 4 bases; junction bases outside the gene matches: 4. CDR3: CASSVDGGGYNEQFF. In DNA, the CDR3 is TGTGCCAGCAGCGTAGACGGGGGAGGGTACAATGAGCAGTTCTTC. Full variable domain (remainder filled in from reference TRBV9 and TRBJ2-1): DSGVTQTPKHLITATGQRVTLRCSPRSGDLSVYWYQQSLDQGLQFLIQYYNGEERAKGNILERFSAQQFPDLHSELNLSSLELGDSALYFCASSVDGGGYNEQFFGPGTRLTVL.

This clone was seen just once. The chain links TRBV18 to TRBJ2-3; perhaps TRBD1 as D (5 bases). This CDR3 comprises 13 residues. V lost 2 bases and J lost 8, with 11 bases in between. Germline loops: CDR1 KGHSH, CDR2 LQKENI. CDR3 coding DNA: TGTGCCAGCTCACCAGGGGCCGGGCTTACGCAGTATTTT. This encodes CASSPGAGLTQYF.

The rearrangement links TRBV11-3 to TRBJ2-1, with D possibly being TRBD2 (6 bases). Between the trimmed V and J ends, which lost 1 base and 3 bases, there was a span of 13 bases. Germline lookup yields CDR1 SGHNT and CDR2 YENEEA. This CDR3 comprises 16 residues. The DNA for the CDR3 is TGTGCCAGCAGCTTAGTTGGGGTCGGGAGCTACAATGAGCAGTTCTTC. Protein product: CASSLVGVGSYNEQFF.

The rearrangement links TRBV2 to TRBJ2-7; 10 nucleotides line up with TRBD2. Germline lookup yields CDR1 SNHLY and CDR2 FYNNEI. The CDR3 has 13 residues. Trimming at V came to 8 bases and at J to 4 bases, leaving 5 bases not matched to a gene. This CDR3 reads CASGWTSGYEQYF. The CDR3 coding sequence is TGTGCCAGCGGGTGGACTAGCGGTTACGAGCAGTACTTC.

This rearrangement joins TRBV7-9 to TRBJ1-5; no reliable D call. The CDR3 has 14 amino acids. The V and J ends lost 1 base and 4 bases respectively, with 8 bases between them. The germline CDR1 and CDR2 sequences are SEHNR and FQNEAQ (reference sequence). CDR3 coding DNA: TGTGCCAGCAGCTTAGAGGTCGGAAATCAGCCCCAGCATTTT. Its translation: CASSLEVGNQPQHF.

This chain connects TRBV5-6 to TRBJ2-7, with TRBD2 matching over 9 bases. Germline V gene sequence: CDR1 SGHDT, CDR2 YYEEEE. The CDR3 is 17 amino acids. Unmatched junction bases numbered 13, after V lost 4 bases and J lost 2 bases. The CDR3 sequence: CASSISPLAGRTYEQYF. The DNA of the CDR3 is TGTGCCAGCAGCATCTCTCCTCTAGCGGGGAGGACCTACGAGCAGTACTTC.

This chain connects TRBV2 to TRBJ2-7, with D possibly matching TRBD1 (6 bases). The CDR3 totals 14 residues. The germline V gene has CDR1 SNHLY and CDR2 FYNNEI. Trimming pared 8 bases from V and 0 bases from J, leaving 14 bases between. The CDR3 spells CASLRRDNSYEQYF. CDR3 nucleotides: TGTGCCAGCCTTCGCCGGGACAACTCCTACGAGCAGTACTTC.

In its sample, this clone was seen once. This chain links TRBV11-2 with TRBJ2-1; a weak D match, TRBD1 (6 bases). CDR3 length equals 14 residues. Germline V gives CDR1 SGHAT, CDR2 FQNNGV. Trimming shortened V by 3 bases and J by 9 bases, and 15 bases separated the two germline ends. The CDR3 nucleotides are TGTGCCAGCAGCTTCCGGGACACATCAGGTGAGCAGTTCTTC. Translated, it gives CASSFRDTSGEQFF.

As DNA, the CDR3 is TGTGCCAGTAGGGGGACAGCGCCGTGGGAGCAGTACTTC. Translation gives CASRGTAPWEQYF. The J gene is TRBJ2-7, the V gene TRBV19; 7 bases match TRBD1. The CDR3 is 13 amino acids. Looked up from germline, CDR1 is LNHDA and CDR2 is SQIVND (reference sequence). The V gene end was trimmed by 6 bases and the J gene end by 7 bases; junction bases not matched to a gene: 9. Full variable domain (rest looked up from reference TRBV19 and TRBJ2-7): DGGITQSPKYLFRKEGQNVTLSCEQNLNHDAMYWYRQDPGQGLRLIYYSQIVNDFQKGDIAEGYSVSREKKESFPLTVTSAQKNPTAFYLCASRGTAPWEQYFGPGTRLTVT.

This clone was counted once. The CDR3 loop is CASSLRGRTYEQYF. Here the CDR3 DNA reads TGCGCCAGCAGCTTAAGGGGGCGGACCTACGAGCAGTACTTC. The chain employs TRBV5-1 and TRBJ2-5, with 7 nucleotides matching TRBD1. The J call may be in error: the DNA end matches TRBJ2-7 better. Germline V gene sequence: CDR1 SGHRS, CDR2 YFSETQ. This CDR3 is built from 14 residues.

The chain combines TRBV28 with TRBJ2-5; D is perhaps TRBD1 (6 bases). This CDR3 comprises 16 residues. Germline CDR1 MDHEN, CDR2 SYDVKM. V dropped 3 bases and J dropped 7 bases, with 21 bases sitting between them. The chain's CDR3 is CASSFRRGKGLRTQYF. The CDR3 coding sequence is TGTGCCAGCAGTTTCCGCAGGGGAAAGGGGTTAAGGACCCAGTACTTC.